Presented here are 21 T cell receptor beta chains from one specimen sequenced in a study of CD8+ T cells in alopecia areata. The authors extracted RNA and reverse transcribed it into cDNA as the sequencing template. The protocol was immunoSEQ multiplex PCR, while the TCRdb copy is restricted to in-frame clones and leaves out a portion. The table lists 120,000 to 150,000 clones, roughly 50% of them singletons. Sequencing input: CD4+ T cells sorted from blood. Receptors originate from a human donor with alopecia areata.

This clone has a handful of counts. The chain carries TRBV28 and TRBJ1-1; D remains unclear. The V end was cut by 3 bases, the J end by 4 bases, with 9 bases between. The CDR3 is 13 amino acids. Germline-derived CDR1 and CDR2 are MDHEN and SYDVKM. The chain's CDR3 is CASSFPVITEAFF. The CDR3 bases are TGTGCCAGCAGTTTCCCAGTTATCACTGAAGCTTTCTTT.

J is TRBJ2-7 and V is TRBV6-5, with TRBD1 matching over 9 bases. Per germline, CDR1 MNHEY and CDR2 SVGAGI. This CDR3 contains 11 residues. Trimming took 5 bases from V and 12 from J; bases not matched to a gene: 5. CDR3 DNA sequence: TGTGCCAGCAGTGAGGGGACAGGGTGGTACTTC. This translates into CASSEGTGWYF.

This clone was detected a few times. The chain is built from TRBV7-9 and TRBJ2-7, with 8 bases fitting TRBD2. The germline gives CDR1 SEHNR, CDR2 FQNEAQ (reference sequence). The CDR3 totals 16 residues. V lost 2 bases to trimming and J lost 7 bases; unmatched junction nucleotides: 13. In DNA form, the CDR3 reads TGTGCCAGCAGCTTATATCTAGCGGGTGTACCGGGGGAGCAGTACTTC. Protein: CASSLYLAGVPGEQYF.

This clone was counted a single time. The CDR3 loop reads CASSYGGANVLTF. The DNA of the CDR3 is TGTGCCAGCAGTTACGGGGGGGCCAACGTCCTGACTTTC. The chain couples TRBV6-5 to TRBJ2-6; D gene unclear. The CDR3 runs 13 residues. With 2 bases removed from V and 4 bases from J, the gap between germline ends came to 3 bases. Germline assignment: CDR1 MNHEY and CDR2 SVGAGI.

This clone was counted a few times. The chain joins TRBV7-9 to TRBJ1-5; D gene uncertain. Germline V CDR1 and CDR2: SEHNR, FQNEAQ (reference sequence). The ends were cut back, 5 bases at V and 6 bases at J, with 8 bases in the middle. The CDR3 contains 12 residues. CDR3 amino acids: CASSEPGQPQHF. CDR3 bases: TGTGCCAGCAGCGAGCCTGGTCAGCCCCAGCATTTT.

This clone appeared a few times. The gene calls are TRBV28 and TRBJ2-7; D is unclear. CDR1 and CDR2 from the germline V gene are MDHEN and SYDVKM. V lost 7 bases and J 6 bases, leaving 16 bases between the germline ends. The CDR3 covers 13 residues. CDR3 loop: CASISPKVGEQYF. CDR3 sequence (DNA): TGTGCCAGCATTAGCCCTAAGGTGGGCGAGCAGTACTTC.

This clone was observed a handful of times. This chain joins TRBV30 and TRBJ2-5, with 8 bases matching TRBD2. Germline-derived CDR1 and CDR2 are GTSNPN and SVGIG (reference sequence). Unmatched junction bases numbered 11, after V lost 7 bases and J lost 7 bases. The CDR3 is 13 residues long. CDR3 residues: CASGLAASGTQYF. In DNA form, the CDR3 reads TGTGCCTCCGGACTAGCAGCATCGGGGACCCAGTACTTC.

On this clone itself: At the DNA level, this CDR3 is encoded by other sequences in the same sample as well. The rearrangement links TRBV29-1 to TRBJ1-1; TRBD1 might be the D (5 bases). Trimming left V 4 bases short and J 4 bases short, with 10 bases between. There are 12 residues in the CDR3. Germline CDR1 is SQVTM and CDR2 is ANQGSEA. CDR3 region: CSVGGGGTEAFF. The CDR3, as DNA: TGCAGCGTTGGAGGCGGGGGCACTGAAGCTTTCTTT.

V is TRBV28 and J is TRBJ2-5; D not certain. The CDR3 is 12 residues long. V was trimmed by 5 bases and J by 5 bases, leaving 9 bases between them. Germline V gene sequence: CDR1 MDHEN, CDR2 SYDVKM. The CDR3 here is CASSIAPETQYF. The CDR3 DNA is TGTGCCAGCAGTATAGCACCGGAGACCCAGTACTTC.

The chain combines TRBV30 with TRBJ2-3; D uncertain. V lost 0 bases to trimming and J lost 2 bases, with 15 bases between them. The CDR3 length is 16 residues. CDR1 is GTSNPN, CDR2 SVGIG, per germline (reference sequence). Here the CDR3 reads CAWSVLNSWSTDTQYF. CDR3 in DNA: TGTGCCTGGAGTGTACTAAATAGCTGGTCCACAGATACGCAGTATTTT. Supplemented by reference TRBV30 and TRBJ2-3, the full variable domain reads SQTIHQWPATLVQPVGSPLSLECTVEGTSNPNLYWYRQAAGRGLQLLFYSVGIGQISSEVPQNLSASRPQDRQFILSSKKLLLSDSGFYLCAWSVLNSWSTDTQYFGPGTRLTVL.

The chain recombines TRBV27 with TRBJ2-1; 14 bases match TRBD2. CDR1 and CDR2 (germline): MNHEY, SMNVEV (reference sequence). The CDR3 is 16 amino acids. V shed 2 bases, J shed 5 bases, and the junction held 2 bases outside the gene matches. CDR3 coding DNA: TGTGCCAGCAGTTTAGTGGGACTAGCGGGAGACAATGAGCAGTTCTTC. Translation gives CASSLVGLAGDNEQFF.

This clone was detected only a few times. The chain combines TRBV7-9 with TRBJ1-1; D call uncertain. Germline V gives CDR1 SEHNR, CDR2 FQNEAQ (reference sequence). The CDR3 spans 13 residues. The ends were cut back, 5 bases at V and 3 bases at J, with 10 bases in the middle. DNA for the CDR3: TGTGCCAGCAGCACCGACTCGTACACTGAAGCTTTCTTT. It encodes CASSTDSYTEAFF.

The chain has TRBV20-1 and TRBJ2-7; D remains unclear. Germline V gene data show CDR1 as DFQATT and CDR2 as SNEGSKA (reference sequence). The CDR3 length is 11 residues. V lost 5 bases, J lost 6 bases, and 11 bases lay in between. This chain's CDR3 is CSALFAAEQYF. The CDR3 DNA is TGCAGTGCTCTCTTTGCCGCCGAGCAGTACTTC.

This clone was detected a few times. The gene calls are TRBV29-1 and TRBJ1-1; 7 bases line up with TRBD1. Looked up from germline, CDR1 is SQVTM and CDR2 is ANQGSEA. The CDR3 loop spans 13 amino acids. The J segment lost 6 bases and the V segment lost 7 bases, leaving 11 bases of the junction unmatched. Here the CDR3 reads CSARTGGNSEAFF. In DNA form, the CDR3 reads TGCAGCGCTCGGACAGGCGGAAATTCTGAAGCTTTCTTT.

This clone was observed once. The chain employs TRBV11-2 and TRBJ2-4, with D tentatively TRBD1 (7 bases). The CDR3 runs to 14 residues. The V end lost 6 bases, the J end lost 8 bases, and 17 bases lay between the germline ends. CDR1 is SGHAT and CDR2 is FQNNGV in the germline V gene. DNA of the CDR3: TGTGCCAGCAGTTCTTGGGGCAGGGGGGACATTCAGTACTTC. This encodes CASSSWGRGDIQYF.

The chain recombines TRBV2 with TRBJ2-3; the match to TRBD1 covers 7 bases. The CDR3 is made up of 14 amino acids. Trimming took 3 bases from V and 2 from J; bases not matched to a gene: 2. Germline CDR1 and CDR2: SNHLY and FYNNEI. CDR3 DNA: TGTGCCAGCAGTGAGGGGACAGACACAGATACGCAGTATTTT. Its translation: CASSEGTDTDTQYF.

The rearrangement joins TRBV27 to TRBJ2-1, with 12 bases lining up with TRBD2. CDR3 size: 14 residues. CDR1 is MNHEY, CDR2 SMNVEV, per germline (reference sequence). The V gene end was trimmed by 11 bases and the J gene end by 8 bases; junction bases not matched to a gene: 10. This CDR3 reads CASRASGRGYEQFF. Written as DNA, the CDR3 is TGTGCCTCCCGGGCTAGCGGGAGGGGCTATGAGCAGTTCTTC.

The chain couples TRBV28 to TRBJ2-1; weak D call: TRBD1 (5 bases). CDR1 is MDHEN, CDR2 SYDVKM, per germline. The CDR3 totals 14 residues. V was pared by 5 bases and J by 9 bases, with 17 bases between. In nucleotides, the CDR3 is TGTGCCAGCAGTGTATTTGTACAGGTTGGTGAGCAGTTCTTC. The encoded protein is CASSVFVQVGEQFF.

This clone has just a few counts. Other nucleotide sequences from this sample produce the same CDR3. The chain has TRBV29-1 and TRBJ2-1, with D unresolved. The CDR3 contains 12 residues. CDR1 is SQVTM, CDR2 ANQGSEA, per germline. V lost 3 bases and J lost 4, with 7 bases in between. CDR3 sequence: CSVDSSYNEQFF. CDR3 DNA: TGCAGCGTTGATTCGTCGTACAATGAGCAGTTCTTC.

The V call is TRBV29-1, the J call TRBJ1-3, with D perhaps TRBD1 (5 bases). Germline V lookup: CDR1 SQVTM, CDR2 ANQGSEA. The CDR3 length is 11 residues. Trimming cost V 6 bases and J 4 bases, with 7 bases left between them. CDR3 in DNA: TGCAGCGTCCGACAGGGAAACACCATATATTTT. This translates into CSVRQGNTIYF.

The chain combines TRBV5-1 with TRBJ2-7, with TRBD2 matching 14 bases. CDR1 SGHRS and CDR2 YFSETQ come from the germline V gene. The CDR3 is made up of 15 amino acids. V lost 3 bases and J lost 3; bases outside the gene matches: 2. Here the CDR3 reads CASSSGLAGGYEQYF. CDR3 nucleotides: TGCGCCAGCAGCTCTGGACTAGCGGGAGGCTACGAGCAGTACTTC. The full variable domain, rest sourced from reference TRBV5-1 and TRBJ2-7, is KAGVTQTPRYLIKTRGQQVTLSCSPISGHRSVSWYQQTPGQGLQFLFEYFSETQRNKGNFPGRFSGRQFSNSRSEMNVSTLELGDSALYLCASSSGLAGGYEQYFGPGTRLTVT.